This note documents a single TCR beta chain sequence. The antigen remains unidentified. CDR1 is MGHRA, CDR2 YSYEKL, per germline. With 0 bases removed from V and 8 bases from J, the gap between germline ends came to 10 bases. The CDR3 sequence is 13 residues long. The data were obtained in a study of STAT3 mutations in large granular lymphocyte leukemia. Method: immunoSEQ multiplex PCR; TCRdb's copy keeps in-frame clones and lacks some. The sample includes some 13,000 clones, more than 90% seen only once; the top ten take around 34%. Points from the study as a whole: Every T-cell large granular lymphocyte leukemia patient had at least one immunodominant TCR beta clonotype.

The sample consisted of peripheral blood mononuclear cells. The sequence was obtained from a man in his forties or fifties with T-cell large granular lymphocyte leukemia. Some clones in this sample may be carry-over from other donors' samples. This chain links TRBV4-1 with TRBJ2-5, with D perhaps TRBD2 (7 bases). The chain's CDR3 is CASSQEGGRTQYF. The CDR3 DNA sequence: TGCGCCAGCAGCCAAGAGGGGGGGCGTACCCAGTACTTC.